The clone carrying this TCR beta chain was counted many times. The cohort's ophthalmopathy patients, a group with duration under 3 months, had a Clinical Activity Score of at least 3 and a NOSPECS grade of at least 4. Clinical symptoms, serum thyroxine and TRAb, thyroid ultrasound and orbital computed tomography together formed the diagnostic basis. These data come from a study of T cells in Graves' hyperthyroidism and ophthalmopathy. On the study more broadly: Peripheral blood samples were taken at initial diagnosis, prior to any treatment.

RNA transcripts served as the template for amplifying TCR beta CDR3 regions. The HTBI primer set drove a first-round RT-PCR of the TCR CDR3. One entry per CDR3 protein results from TCRdb running MiXCR on the multiplex PCR reads. Found here are some 270,000 distinct CDR3 sequences, more than 20% of them singletons; the top ten hold 30% to 40%. The V end was cut by 7 bases, the J end by 5 bases, with 11 bases between. This CDR3 has 13 amino acids. This rearrangement joins TRBV12-3 or TRBV12-4 to TRBJ2-2, with D unclear. The specimen was blood. The clonotype was recovered from a woman in her forties with Graves' ophthalmopathy. DNA of the CDR3: TGTGCCAGCACCCCTTATGGAACCGGGGAGCTGTTTTTT. Protein product: CASTPYGTGELFF.